This T cell receptor (beta chain) comes out of a study of blood T cell repertoires in COVID-19. About the study: From T cells, B-cell-depleted T cells, or PBMCs came the material, which was cDNA or gDNA.

Trimming took 2 bases from V and 3 from J; bases not matched to a gene: 9. This CDR3 has 16 residues. Germline V gene lookup returns CDR1 SGHAT and CDR2 FQNNGV. The table came from immunoSEQ multiplex PCR; TCRdb's copy has only in-frame clones and leaves some out. The sample shows about 240,000 clones, more than 85% of them seen only once. The age range of participants was roughly 18 to 90 years, with residence in about two dozen US areas. The study assigned cohorts using participant-reported clinical history. Two consecutive negative NP/OP PCR tests, clearance, or resolved symptoms defined Cohort 3 recovery.

The sequence derives from a woman in her thirties who had recovered from COVID-19. Sequencing was performed on PBMCs or T cells enriched from blood (not recorded which). This chain joins TRBV11-2 and TRBJ2-5; 7 nucleotides align to TRBD2. Here the CDR3 DNA reads TGTGCCAGCAGCTTAAAGCTCCGGGGGGAAAAAGAGACCCAGTACTTC. Its translation: CASSLKLRGEKETQYF.